The clone carrying this T cell receptor beta chain occurred many times. The antigen remains undetermined. Per the germline V gene, CDR1 is SEHNR and CDR2 is FQNEAQ (reference sequence). With V trimmed by 2 bases and J by 4 bases, 10 bases remained unmatched. The CDR3 spans 16 residues. Indicated time point: patch test 1, 2 weeks after DPC sensitization. Treatment in this sample: therapeutic diphenylcyclopropenone sensitization with weekly scalp DPC. Using its own MiXCR run on the RACE reads, TCRdb lists one record per CDR3 protein. The data show a few hundred thousand distinct CDR3 sequences, more than 4.5% seen once. The sample comes from a study of human T cells and chemical hapten exposure. The overall study: DPC 0.01% went on the upper back by patch test, with reading at 6 days. Points from the study as a whole: The donors suffered from alopecia, so their immune response may not match that of healthy people.

This sequence joins TRBV7-9 and TRBJ1-1; 7 bases map to TRBD1. The specimen comprised whole blood, sampled in connection with sensitization to the hapten diphenylcyclopropenone (DPC). The receptor comes from a woman aged 50 to 60 with alopecia areata. Some clones in this sample may be carry-over from other donors' samples. CDR3 in DNA: TGTGCCAGCAGCTTATTCGACAGGGCGGGGGGCACTGAAGCTTTCTTT. Encoded protein: CASSLFDRAGGTEAFF. Full variable domain (rest looked up from reference TRBV7-9 and TRBJ1-1): DTGVSQNPRHKITKRGQNVTFRCDPISEHNRLYWYRQTLGQGPEFLTYFQNEAQLEKSRLLSDRFSAERPKGSFSTLEIQRTEQGDSAMYLCASSLFDRAGGTEAFFGQGTRLTVV.